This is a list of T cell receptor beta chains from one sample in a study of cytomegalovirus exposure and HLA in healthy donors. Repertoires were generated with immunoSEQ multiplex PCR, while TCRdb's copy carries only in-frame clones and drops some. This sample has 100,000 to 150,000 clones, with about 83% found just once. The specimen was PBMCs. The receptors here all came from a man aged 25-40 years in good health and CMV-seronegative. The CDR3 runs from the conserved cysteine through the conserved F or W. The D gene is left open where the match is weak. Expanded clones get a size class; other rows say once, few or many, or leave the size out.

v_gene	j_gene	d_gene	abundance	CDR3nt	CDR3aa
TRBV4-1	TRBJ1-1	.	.	TGCGCCAGCAGCCCCCCTCTAGGGGTGAACACTGAAGCTTTCTTT	CASSPPLGVNTEAFF
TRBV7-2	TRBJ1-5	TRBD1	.	TGTGCCAGCGCCCGGACAGGGGGCAATCAGCCCCAGCATTTT	CASARTGGNQPQHF
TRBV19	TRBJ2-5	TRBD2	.	TGTGCCAGTAGTATAGATCTTTTATTCGGGGCGCGGGGGTCCCAAGAGACCCAGTACTTC	CASSIDLLFGARGSQETQYF
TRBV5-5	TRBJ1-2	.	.	TGTGCCAGCAGCTTGGCCGACAGCTATCGGTACACCTTC	CASSLADSYRYTF
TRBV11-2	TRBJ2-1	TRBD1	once	TGTGCCAGCAGCTGGGGACAGGGGGCCATCAATGAGCAGTTCTTC	CASSWGQGAINEQFF
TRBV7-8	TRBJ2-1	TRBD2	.	TGTGCCAGCAGCAGGAGCGGGAGCTCCTACAATGAGCAGTTCTTC	CASSRSGSSYNEQFF
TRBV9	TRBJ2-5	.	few	TGTGCCAGCAGCGTAGGTCAGCAAGAGACCCAGTACTTC	CASSVGQQETQYF
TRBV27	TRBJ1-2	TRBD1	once	TGTGCCAGCAGGACCGACAGGGTTAATGGCTACACCTTC	CASRTDRVNGYTF
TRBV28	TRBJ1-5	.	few	TGTGCCAGCTCCGGACAGATTAATCAGCCCCAGCATTTT	CASSGQINQPQHF
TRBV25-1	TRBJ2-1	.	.	TGTGCCAGCAGTGAATATCGGCAGCTAGCGCTCTACAATGAGCAGTTCTTC	CASSEYRQLALYNEQFF
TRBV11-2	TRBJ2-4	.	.	TGTGCCAGCAGCCGCGTCAAAAACATTCAGTACTTC	CASSRVKNIQYF
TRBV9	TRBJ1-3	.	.	TGTGCCAGCAGCGTAGGACACCTTGGGGGAAACACCATATATTTT	CASSVGHLGGNTIYF
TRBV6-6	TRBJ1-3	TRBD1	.	TGTGCCAGCAGTAAGGGACAGGGCGAAAACACCATATATTTT	CASSKGQGENTIYF
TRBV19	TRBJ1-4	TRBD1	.	TGTGCCAGTAGTATCCGGGACAGGGGTACTGAAAAACTGTTTTTT	CASSIRDRGTEKLFF
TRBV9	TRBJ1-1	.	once	TGTGCCAGCAGCTTAGGACTGGGGAACACTGAAGCTTTCTTT	CASSLGLGNTEAFF
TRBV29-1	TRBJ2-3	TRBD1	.	TGCAGCGCTGGACAGGGCGCAGATACGCAGTATTTT	CSAGQGADTQYF
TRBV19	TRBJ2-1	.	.	TGTGCCAGTAGTAACCCTCGAGGGATGGAGCACACCCGGACCGTCGTGCATGAGCAGTTCTTC	CASSNPRGMEHTRTVVHEQFF